This T cell receptor (beta chain) comes out of a study of control samples from healthy donors and cancer patients. With 0 bases removed from V and 7 bases from J, the gap between germline ends came to 5 bases. The CDR3 totals 13 residues. The germline V gene encodes CDR1 SGDLS and CDR2 YYNGEE. The data were produced by immunoSEQ multiplex PCR, yet TCRdb's version contains in-frame clones alone and is incomplete. The sample contains 150,000 to 200,000 clones, less than 95% of which appear only once. The receptor was derived from a man aged 55-75 years with colorectal cancer. The chain carries TRBV9 and TRBJ1-6; the D is unclear. The sample was PBMCs. CDR3 sequence (DNA): TGTGCCAGCAGCGTAGGTGAGAATTCACCCCTCCACTTT. Translated: CASSVGENSPLHF.